This TCR beta chain was identified during a study of T cell responses to AZD1222 COVID-19 vaccine. Findings and limits, study-wide: Donors, mostly white British, included more females; clonal diversity was possibly underestimated. Increased Spike-specific TCR breadth and depth were observed after two AZD1222 doses.

V was pared by 3 bases and J by 2 bases, with 5 bases between. There are 13 residues in the CDR3. Germline CDR1 MDHEN, CDR2 SYDVKM. Generated by immunoSEQ multiplex PCR, the TCRdb table keeps only in-frame clones and is missing some. The sample records about 200,000 clones, approximately 93% being singletons. About this clone: Its cognate antigen is unknown. The identical CDR3 is also encoded by other nucleotide sequences in the sample.

The clonotype comes from an adult who received the AZD1222 COVID-19 vaccine. The chain couples TRBV28 to TRBJ1-5; D is ambiguous. The source was peripheral blood, collected 28 days after the second AZD1222 dose. The CDR3 nucleotides read TGTGCCAGCAGTTTCGGGGGCAATCAGCCCCAGCATTTT. Translated: CASSFGGNQPQHF.